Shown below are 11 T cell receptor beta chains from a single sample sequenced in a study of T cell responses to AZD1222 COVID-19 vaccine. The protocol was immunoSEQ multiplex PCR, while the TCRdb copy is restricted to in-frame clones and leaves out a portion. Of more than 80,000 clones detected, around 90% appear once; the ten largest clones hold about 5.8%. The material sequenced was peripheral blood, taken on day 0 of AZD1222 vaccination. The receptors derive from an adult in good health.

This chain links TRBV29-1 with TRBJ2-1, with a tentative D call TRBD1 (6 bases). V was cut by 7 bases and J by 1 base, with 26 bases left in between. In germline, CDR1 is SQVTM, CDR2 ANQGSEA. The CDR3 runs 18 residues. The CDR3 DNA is TGCAGCGGCACGGGACAAGCCCACGGCGGCCCTTCCTACAATGAGCAGTTCTTC. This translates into CSGTGQAHGGPSYNEQFF.

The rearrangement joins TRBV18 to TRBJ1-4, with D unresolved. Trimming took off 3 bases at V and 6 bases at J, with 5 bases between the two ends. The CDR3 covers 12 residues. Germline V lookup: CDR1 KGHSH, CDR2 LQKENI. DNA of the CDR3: TGTGCCAGCTCACCGGACGATGAAAAACTGTTTTTT. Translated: CASSPDDEKLFF.

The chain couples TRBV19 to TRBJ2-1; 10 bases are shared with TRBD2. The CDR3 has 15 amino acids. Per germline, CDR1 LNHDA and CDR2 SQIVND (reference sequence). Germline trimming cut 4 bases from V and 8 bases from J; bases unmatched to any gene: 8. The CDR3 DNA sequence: TGTGCCAGTAGTACGGGACTAGCGACCCTCCATGAGCAGTTCTTC. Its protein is CASSTGLATLHEQFF.

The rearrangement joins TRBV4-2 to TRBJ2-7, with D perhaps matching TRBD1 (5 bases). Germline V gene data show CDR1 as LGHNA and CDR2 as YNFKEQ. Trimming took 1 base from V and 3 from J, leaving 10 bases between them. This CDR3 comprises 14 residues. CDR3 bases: TGTGCCAGCAGCCAAGGGCGACAGCTCTACGAGCAGTACTTC. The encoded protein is CASSQGRQLYEQYF.

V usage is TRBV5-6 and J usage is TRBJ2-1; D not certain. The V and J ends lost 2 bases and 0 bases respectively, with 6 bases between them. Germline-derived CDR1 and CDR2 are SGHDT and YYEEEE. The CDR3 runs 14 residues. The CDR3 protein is CASSFAGSYNEQFF. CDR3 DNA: TGTGCCAGCAGCTTCGCCGGCTCCTACAATGAGCAGTTCTTC. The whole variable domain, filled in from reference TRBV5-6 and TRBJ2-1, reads DAGVTQSPTHLIKTRGQQVTLRCSPKSGHDTVSWYQQALGQGPQFIFQYYEEEERQRGNFPDRFSGHQFPNYSSELNVNALLLGDSALYLCASSFAGSYNEQFFGPGTRLTVL.

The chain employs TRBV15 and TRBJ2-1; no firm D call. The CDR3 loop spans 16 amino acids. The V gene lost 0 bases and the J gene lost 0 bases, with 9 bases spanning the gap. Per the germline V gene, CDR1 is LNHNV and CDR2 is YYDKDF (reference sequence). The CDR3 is CATSRDPSSSYNEQFF. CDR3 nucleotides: TGTGCCACCAGCAGAGATCCCTCGAGCTCCTACAATGAGCAGTTCTTC.

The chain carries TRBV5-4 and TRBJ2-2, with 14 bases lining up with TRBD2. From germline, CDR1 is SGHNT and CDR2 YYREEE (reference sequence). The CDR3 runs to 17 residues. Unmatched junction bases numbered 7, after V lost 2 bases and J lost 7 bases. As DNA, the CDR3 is TGTGCCAGCAGCTTATTTGGACTAGCGGGAGGTCACGGGGAGCTGTTTTTT. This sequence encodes CASSLFGLAGGHGELFF. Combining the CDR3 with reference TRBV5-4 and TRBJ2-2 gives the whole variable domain ETGVTQSPTHLIKTRGQQVTLRCSSQSGHNTVSWYQQALGQGPQFIFQYYREEENGRGNFPPRFSGLQFPNYSSELNVNALELDDSALYLCASSLFGLAGGHGELFFGEGSRLTVL.

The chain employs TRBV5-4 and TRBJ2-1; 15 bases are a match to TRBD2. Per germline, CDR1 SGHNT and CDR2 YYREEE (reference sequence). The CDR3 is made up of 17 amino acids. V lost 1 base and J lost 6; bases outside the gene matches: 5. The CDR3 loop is CASSLSGTSGRLNEQFF. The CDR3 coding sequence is TGTGCCAGCAGCTTGAGTGGGACTAGCGGGAGGCTCAATGAGCAGTTCTTC.

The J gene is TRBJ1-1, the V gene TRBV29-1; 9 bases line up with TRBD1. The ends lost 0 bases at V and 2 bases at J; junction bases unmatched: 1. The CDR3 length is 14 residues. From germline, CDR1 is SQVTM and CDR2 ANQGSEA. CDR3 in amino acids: CSVEDTGGNTEAFF. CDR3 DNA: TGCAGCGTTGAAGATACAGGGGGCAACACTGAAGCTTTCTTT.

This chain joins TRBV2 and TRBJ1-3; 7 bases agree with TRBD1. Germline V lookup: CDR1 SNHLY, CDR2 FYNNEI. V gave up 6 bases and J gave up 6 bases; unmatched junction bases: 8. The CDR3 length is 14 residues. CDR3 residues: CASSVGQGENTIYF. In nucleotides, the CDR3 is TGTGCCAGCAGCGTGGGCCAGGGGGAAAACACCATATATTTT.

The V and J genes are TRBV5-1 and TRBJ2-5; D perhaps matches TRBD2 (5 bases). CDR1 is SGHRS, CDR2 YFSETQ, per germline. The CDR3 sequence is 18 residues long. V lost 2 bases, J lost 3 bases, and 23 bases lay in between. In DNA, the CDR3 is TGCGCCAGCAGCTTAATTGGCAGGACTTTTAGGATAGAAGAGACCCAGTACTTC. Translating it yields CASSLIGRTFRIEETQYF.